A selection of T cell receptor beta chains follows, all from one sample in a study of vaccination and CD4 T cells after COVID-19. Via MiXCR, TCRdb re-called the PCR reads, giving one row per CDR3 protein. The sample shows 26,000 or so distinct CDR3 sequences, about 50% of them seen only once. This material consisted of CD4+ T cells from blood, taken about 7 months after SARS-CoV-2 vaccination. The receptors shown here come from a human donor who had recovered from COVID-19. Each CDR3 is given with its conserved first and last residue. D genes are given only for firm matches. The size field is filled for only some rows; it gives once, few, many or a size class.

clone size	V gene	J gene	D gene	CDR3 protein	CDR3 DNA
.	TRBV12-3/TRBV12-4	TRBJ1-1	.	CASIVGHTEAFF	TGTGCCAGCATCGTGGGCCACACTGAAGCTTTCTTT
.	TRBV29-1	TRBJ2-3	TRBD2	CSGETSGGTDTQYF	TGCAGCGGTGAGACTAGCGGGGGCACAGATACGCAGTATTTT
few	TRBV20-1	TRBJ2-3	.	CSATPGNGRSTDTQYF	TGCAGTGCTACCCCCGGTAATGGACGGAGCACAGATACGCAGTATTTT
few	TRBV29-1	TRBJ2-3	TRBD2	CSVGPSGSTDTQYF	TGCAGCGTTGGCCCTAGCGGAAGCACAGATACGCAGTATTTT
.	TRBV6-5	TRBJ2-1	.	CASSFTPGREQFF	TGTGCCAGCAGTTTTACTCCGGGACGTGAGCAGTTCTTC
.	TRBV7-8	TRBJ2-7	TRBD1	CASSLDRDRVVREQYF	TGTGCCAGCAGCTTAGACCGGGACAGGGTGGTTCGCGAGCAGTACTTC
.	TRBV25-1	TRBJ2-6	.	CASRAAGLHSGANVLTF	TGTGCCAGCAGGGCCGCTGGCCTGCACTCTGGGGCCAACGTCCTGACTTTC
.	TRBV2	TRBJ2-5	.	CASSGLWAPETQYF	TGTGCCAGCAGTGGACTATGGGCCCCGGAGACCCAGTACTTC
.	TRBV24-1	TRBJ2-1	TRBD2	CATSDPSGSTYNEQFF	TGTGCCACCAGTGACCCTAGCGGGAGCACCTACAATGAGCAGTTCTTC
.	TRBV21-1	TRBJ1-5	.	CASSKFGDRLGQPQHF	TGTGCCAGCAGCAAATTTGGGGACAGGTTGGGTCAGCCCCAGCATTTT
.	TRBV27	TRBJ1-2	.	CASSLGGPGGVGYTF	TGTGCCAGCAGTTTAGGGGGGCCCGGGGGTGTGGGCTACACCTTC
.	TRBV27	TRBJ2-1	.	CASSLAQPDSFYNEQFF	TGTGCCAGCAGTTTAGCGCAGCCCGATAGCTTCTACAATGAGCAGTTCTTC
.	TRBV11-1	TRBJ2-1	TRBD2	CASSRLAEAGYNEQFF	TGTGCCAGCAGCCGTCTAGCGGAGGCGGGGTACAATGAGCAGTTCTTC
.	TRBV20-1	TRBJ1-1	TRBD1	CSARAVGTGLEAFF	TGCAGTGCTAGAGCAGTCGGGACAGGTCTTGAAGCTTTCTTT
.	TRBV4-1	TRBJ1-5	TRBD1	CASSYRGYSNQPQHF	TGCGCCAGCAGCTACAGGGGGTATAGCAATCAGCCCCAGCATTTT
.	TRBV29-1	TRBJ2-1	.	CSVEETAYNEQFF	TGCAGCGTTGAAGAGACAGCCTACAATGAGCAGTTCTTC
few	TRBV6-4	TRBJ2-2	.	CASSETSTGELFF	TGTGCCAGCAGTGAGACTAGCACCGGGGAGCTGTTTTTT
medium-sized	TRBV6-1	TRBJ2-3	TRBD2	CASSDLAGGSDTQYF	TGTGCCAGCAGCGACCTAGCGGGAGGGTCAGATACGCAGTATTTT
few	TRBV7-9	TRBJ2-5	.	CASSQSRDFKETQYF	TGTGCCAGCAGCCAAAGCCGGGACTTTAAAGAGACCCAGTACTTC
few	TRBV7-6	TRBJ2-5	TRBD1	CASSFAPRDRGRETQYF	TGTGCCAGCAGCTTCGCCCCCCGGGACAGGGGAAGGGAGACCCAGTACTTC
.	TRBV20-1	TRBJ2-2	TRBD2	CSARVGTSGSGGELFF	TGCAGTGCTAGAGTAGGGACTAGCGGGAGTGGAGGGGAGCTGTTTTTT
.	TRBV10-3	TRBJ1-2	TRBD1	CAISGNRGQDGYTF	TGTGCCATCAGTGGGAACAGGGGGCAGGATGGCTACACCTTC
once	TRBV4-1	TRBJ1-1	.	CASRTGLGDGTEAFF	TGCGCCAGCAGAACAGGGTTAGGCGATGGTACTGAAGCTTTCTTT
.	TRBV20-1	TRBJ2-3	TRBD2	CSARRPGLAVKDTQYF	TGCAGTGCTAGGCGACCGGGACTAGCTGTAAAGGATACGCAGTATTTT
.	TRBV6-1	TRBJ2-5	.	CATRGLVGLSETQYF	TGTGCCACCCGAGGGCTAGTAGGGTTGTCAGAGACCCAGTACTTC
.	TRBV2	TRBJ2-1	TRBD2	CASSESGSFNEQFF	TGTGCCAGCAGTGAAAGCGGGAGCTTTAATGAGCAGTTCTTC
few	TRBV19	TRBJ2-1	TRBD2	CASSVAGGPFNEQFF	TGTGCCAGTAGTGTAGCGGGAGGGCCCTTCAATGAGCAGTTCTTC
.	TRBV7-7	TRBJ2-3	.	CASSPGPSPDTQYF	TGTGCTAGCAGCCCGGGACCGTCTCCAGATACGCAGTATTTT
few	TRBV20-1	TRBJ2-3	.	CSATDGTDTQYF	TGCAGTGCCACGGACGGCACAGATACGCAGTATTTT
.	TRBV6-1	TRBJ2-5	TRBD1	CASRTHRGFLQETQYF	TGTGCCAGCAGGACTCACAGGGGATTCCTACAAGAGACCCAGTACTTC
.	TRBV20-1	TRBJ2-7	.	CSAGRLRGPSSYEQYF	TGCAGTGCTGGACGGTTGCGGGGCCCAAGCTCCTACGAGCAGTACTTC
once	TRBV28	TRBJ2-3	TRBD1	CASSSSGQGTGDTQYF	TGTGCCAGCAGTTCAAGTGGACAGGGGACTGGGGATACGCAGTATTTT
.	TRBV20-1	TRBJ2-5	TRBD2	CSAVLAGEETQYF	TGCAGTGCTGTACTAGCGGGAGAAGAGACCCAGTACTTC
.	TRBV7-9	TRBJ2-1	.	CASSVISGEQFF	TGTGCCAGCAGCGTTATTAGCGGTGAGCAGTTCTTC
.	TRBV28	TRBJ2-1	TRBD2	CASSLVYGTSGDNEQFF	TGTGCCAGCAGTTTAGTGTATGGGACTAGCGGGGACAATGAGCAGTTCTTC
.	TRBV6-1	TRBJ2-4	TRBD2	CATVAGVGAKNIQYF	TGTGCCACCGTAGCGGGAGTTGGGGCCAAAAACATTCAGTACTTC
.	TRBV28	TRBJ2-5	.	CASREGWDQETQYF	TGTGCCAGCAGGGAAGGGTGGGACCAAGAGACCCAGTACTTC
.	TRBV7-8	TRBJ2-3	.	CASSSSGVDRNTQYF	TGTGCCAGCAGCTCTTCGGGAGTGGACCGAAATACGCAGTATTTT
once	TRBV28	TRBJ2-1	TRBD2	CASSSPSGKNNNEQFF	TGTGCCAGCAGTTCTCCTAGCGGGAAGAACAACAATGAGCAGTTCTTC
few	TRBV2	TRBJ1-2	.	CASSEMGDGYTF	TGTGCCAGCAGTGAGATGGGGGATGGCTACACCTTC
.	TRBV6-5	TRBJ1-2	.	CASSYSRVNYGYTF	TGTGCCAGCAGTTACTCTAGGGTTAACTATGGCTACACCTTC
.	TRBV1	TRBJ2-3	.	CTSSRSGVEGAQYF	TGCACCAGCAGCCGTAGCGGGGTGGAGGGGGCGCAGTATTTT
few	TRBV24-1	TRBJ1-2	.	CATSDSRGGYTF	TGTGCCACCAGTGATAGCAGAGGCGGCTACACCTTC
.	TRBV20-1	TRBJ2-7	TRBD1	CSARVRDRGYEQYF	TGCAGTGCTAGAGTCCGGGACAGGGGGTACGAGCAGTACTTC
once	TRBV5-4	TRBJ2-7	TRBD2	CASTGTSYEQYF	TGTGCCAGCACCGGGACTAGCTACGAGCAGTACTTC
.	TRBV2	TRBJ2-7	.	CASSSRPLYEQYF	TGTGCCAGCAGTAGCAGGCCCCTCTACGAGCAGTACTTC
.	TRBV7-2	TRBJ2-7	.	CASSLVGGGQGSLGEQYF	TGTGCCAGCAGCTTAGTAGGAGGGGGGCAGGGTTCCCTGGGGGAGCAGTACTTC
few	TRBV15	TRBJ1-5	.	CATSRDRTGFHQPQHF	TGTGCCACCAGCAGAGATCGTACCGGATTTCATCAGCCCCAGCATTTT
few	TRBV7-2	TRBJ2-2	.	CASSLVGRTNTGELFF	TGTGCCAGCAGCTTAGTAGGGCGGACGAACACCGGGGAGCTGTTTTTT
.	TRBV2	TRBJ1-5	.	CASGNGFQPQHF	TGTGCCAGCGGGAACGGGTTTCAGCCCCAGCATTTT
.	TRBV7-2	TRBJ2-1	TRBD1	CASSAPWDRQGEQFF	TGTGCCAGCAGCGCCCCCTGGGACAGGCAGGGAGAGCAGTTCTTC
.	TRBV4-1	TRBJ2-7	TRBD2	CASSQDPPLAGIYEQYF	TGCGCCAGCAGCCAAGATCCCCCCCTAGCGGGAATCTACGAGCAGTACTTC
once	TRBV6-1	TRBJ2-1	TRBD2	CASILSRGYNEQFF	TGTGCCAGCATCCTGTCGCGGGGGTACAATGAGCAGTTCTTC
once	TRBV7-6	TRBJ2-7	TRBD2	CASSPGLAEPYEQYF	TGTGCCAGCAGCCCGGGACTAGCGGAGCCCTACGAGCAGTACTTC
few	TRBV20-1	TRBJ1-2	.	CSAKEQNYGYTF	TGCAGTGCTAAGGAACAGAACTATGGCTACACCTTC
.	TRBV7-3	TRBJ2-5	.	CASSQDSAPENLDLQETQYF	TGCGCCAGCAGCCAAGATAGCGCCCCTGAGAATCTGGACCTCCAAGAGACCCAGTACTTC
.	TRBV6-5	TRBJ2-5	.	CASSYSETQYF	TGTGCCAGCAGTTATTCTGAGACCCAGTACTTC
few	TRBV6-1	TRBJ2-3	.	CASSDRDTHTDTQYF	TGTGCCAGCAGTGACAGGGACACACACACAGATACGCAGTATTTT